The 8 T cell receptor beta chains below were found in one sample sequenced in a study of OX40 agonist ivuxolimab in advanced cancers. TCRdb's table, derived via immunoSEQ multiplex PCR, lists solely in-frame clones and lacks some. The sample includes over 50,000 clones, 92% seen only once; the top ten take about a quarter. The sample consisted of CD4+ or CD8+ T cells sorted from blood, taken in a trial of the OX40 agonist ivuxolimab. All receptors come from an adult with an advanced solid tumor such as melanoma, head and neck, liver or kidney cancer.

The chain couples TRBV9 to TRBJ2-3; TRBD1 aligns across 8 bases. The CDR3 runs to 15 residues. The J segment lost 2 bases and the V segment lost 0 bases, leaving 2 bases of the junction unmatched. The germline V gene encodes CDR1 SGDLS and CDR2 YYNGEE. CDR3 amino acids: CASSVGTGFTDTQYF. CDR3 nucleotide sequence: TGTGCCAGCAGCGTAGGGACAGGGTTCACAGATACGCAGTATTTT.

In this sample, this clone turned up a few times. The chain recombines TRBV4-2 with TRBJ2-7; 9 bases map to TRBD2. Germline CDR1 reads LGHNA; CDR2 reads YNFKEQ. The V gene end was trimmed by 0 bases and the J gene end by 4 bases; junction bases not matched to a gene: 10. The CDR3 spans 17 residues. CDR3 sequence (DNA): TGTGCCAGCAGCCAAGATCCACCGGGACTAGCTTTATACGAGCAGTACTTC. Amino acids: CASSQDPPGLALYEQYF.

The CDR3 bases are TGCGCCAGCAGCCAAGGGGAACAGGGGGAATTAGGCAATCAGCCCCAGCATTTT. Protein product: CASSQGEQGELGNQPQHF. The chain links TRBV4-1 to TRBJ1-5; 8 bases agree with TRBD1. Germline CDR1 reads MGHRA; CDR2 reads YSYEKL. The CDR3 loop spans 18 amino acids. V lost 1 base and J lost 2; bases outside the gene matches: 10.

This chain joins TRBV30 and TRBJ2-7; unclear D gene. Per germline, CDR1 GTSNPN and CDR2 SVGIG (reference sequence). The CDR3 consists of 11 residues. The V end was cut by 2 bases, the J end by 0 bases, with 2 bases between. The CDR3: CAWSTSYEQYF. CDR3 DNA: TGTGCCTGGAGTACCTCCTACGAGCAGTACTTC.

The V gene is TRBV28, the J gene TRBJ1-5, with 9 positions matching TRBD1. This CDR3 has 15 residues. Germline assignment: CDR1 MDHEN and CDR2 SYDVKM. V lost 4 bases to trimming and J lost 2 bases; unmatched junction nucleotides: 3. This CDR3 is CASSYRGLGNQPQHF. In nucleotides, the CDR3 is TGTGCCAGCAGTTACAGGGGGCTGGGCAATCAGCCCCAGCATTTT.

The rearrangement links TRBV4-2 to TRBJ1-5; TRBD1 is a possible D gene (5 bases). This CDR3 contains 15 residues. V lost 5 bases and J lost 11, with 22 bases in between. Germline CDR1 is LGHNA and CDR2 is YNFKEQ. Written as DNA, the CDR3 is TGTGCCAGCAGCACCGGGGCCTCCTCTCCGAAGACCCAGCATTTT. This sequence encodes CASSTGASSPKTQHF.

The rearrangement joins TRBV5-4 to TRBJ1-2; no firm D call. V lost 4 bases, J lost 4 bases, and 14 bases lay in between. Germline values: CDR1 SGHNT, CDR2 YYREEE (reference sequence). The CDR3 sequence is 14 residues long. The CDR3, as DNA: TGTGCCAGCAGCCTGGACTACGGGGTCTATGGCTACACCTTC. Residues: CASSLDYGVYGYTF.

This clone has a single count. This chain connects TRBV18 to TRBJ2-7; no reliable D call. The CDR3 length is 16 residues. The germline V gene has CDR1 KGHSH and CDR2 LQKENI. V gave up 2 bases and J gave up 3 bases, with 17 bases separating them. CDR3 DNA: TGTGCCAGCTCACCAGTTTCGAGCAGACTTAACTACGAGCAGTACGTC. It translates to CASSPVSSRLNYEQYV.